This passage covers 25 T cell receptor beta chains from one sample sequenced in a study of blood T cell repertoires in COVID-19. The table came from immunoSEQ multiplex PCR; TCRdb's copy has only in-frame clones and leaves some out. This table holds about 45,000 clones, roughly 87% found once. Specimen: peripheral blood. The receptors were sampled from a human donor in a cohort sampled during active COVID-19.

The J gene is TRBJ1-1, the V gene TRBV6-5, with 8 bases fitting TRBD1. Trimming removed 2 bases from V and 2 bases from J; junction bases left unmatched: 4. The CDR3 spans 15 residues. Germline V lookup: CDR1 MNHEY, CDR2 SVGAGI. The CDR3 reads CASSYQGQANTEAFF. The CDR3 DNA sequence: TGTGCCAGCAGTTACCAGGGACAGGCTAACACTGAAGCTTTCTTT.

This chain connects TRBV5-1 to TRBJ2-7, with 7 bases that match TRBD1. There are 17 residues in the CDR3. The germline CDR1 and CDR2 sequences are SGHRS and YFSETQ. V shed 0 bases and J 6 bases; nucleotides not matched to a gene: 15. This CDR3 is CASSLAVAGTELSEQYF. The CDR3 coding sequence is TGCGCCAGCAGCTTGGCGGTCGCCGGGACAGAGTTAAGCGAGCAGTACTTC.

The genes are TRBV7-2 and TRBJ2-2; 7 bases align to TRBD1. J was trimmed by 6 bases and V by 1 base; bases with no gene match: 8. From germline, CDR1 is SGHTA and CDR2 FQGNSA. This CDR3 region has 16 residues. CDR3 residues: CASSLVDRVGPGELFF. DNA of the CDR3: TGTGCCAGCAGCTTAGTAGACAGGGTGGGGCCCGGGGAGCTGTTTTTT.

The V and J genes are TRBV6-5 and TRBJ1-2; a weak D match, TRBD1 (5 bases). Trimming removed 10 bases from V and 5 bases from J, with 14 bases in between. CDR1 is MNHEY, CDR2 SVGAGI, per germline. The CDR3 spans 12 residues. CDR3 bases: TGTGCCACCGAGCAGGGAGGGTATGGCTACACCTTC. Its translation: CATEQGGYGYTF.

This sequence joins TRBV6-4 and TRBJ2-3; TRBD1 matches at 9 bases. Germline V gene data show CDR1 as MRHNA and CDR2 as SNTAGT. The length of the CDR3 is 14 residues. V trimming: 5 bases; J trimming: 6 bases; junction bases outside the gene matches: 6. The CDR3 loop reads CASSPTGGLDTQYF. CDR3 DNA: TGTGCCAGCAGTCCCACAGGGGGCTTGGATACGCAGTATTTT.

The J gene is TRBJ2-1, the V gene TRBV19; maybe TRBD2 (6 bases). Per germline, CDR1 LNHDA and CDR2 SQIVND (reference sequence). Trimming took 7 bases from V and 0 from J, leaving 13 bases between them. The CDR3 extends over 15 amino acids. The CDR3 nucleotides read TGTGCCAGTATTCCCGCGCGGGGCTCCTACAATGAGCAGTTCTTC. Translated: CASIPARGSYNEQFF.

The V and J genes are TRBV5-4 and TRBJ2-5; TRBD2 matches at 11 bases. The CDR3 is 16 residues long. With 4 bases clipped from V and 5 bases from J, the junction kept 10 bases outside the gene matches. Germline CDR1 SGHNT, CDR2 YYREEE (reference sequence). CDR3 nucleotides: TGTGCCAGCAGCCGTGGACTAGCGGGTGTCGACGAGACCCAGTACTTC. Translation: CASSRGLAGVDETQYF.

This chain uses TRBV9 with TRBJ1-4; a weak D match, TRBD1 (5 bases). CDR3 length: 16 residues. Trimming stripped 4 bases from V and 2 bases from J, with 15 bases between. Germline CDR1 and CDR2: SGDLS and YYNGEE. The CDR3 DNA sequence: TGTGCCAGCAGCCCAGAAACGGGGGAGACTAATGAAAAACTGTTTTTT. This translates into CASSPETGETNEKLFF.

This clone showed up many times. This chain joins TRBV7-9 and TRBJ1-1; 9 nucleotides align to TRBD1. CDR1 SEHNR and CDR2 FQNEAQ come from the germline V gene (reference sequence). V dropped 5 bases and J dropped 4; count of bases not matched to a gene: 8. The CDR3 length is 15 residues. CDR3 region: CASSPKTGGATEAFF. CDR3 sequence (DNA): TGTGCCAGCAGCCCCAAGACAGGGGGTGCCACTGAAGCTTTCTTT. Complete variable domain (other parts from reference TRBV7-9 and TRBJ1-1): DTGVSQNPRHKITKRGQNVTFRCDPISEHNRLYWYRQTLGQGPEFLTYFQNEAQLEKSRLLSDRFSAERPKGSFSTLEIQRTEQGDSAMYLCASSPKTGGATEAFFGQGTRLTVV.

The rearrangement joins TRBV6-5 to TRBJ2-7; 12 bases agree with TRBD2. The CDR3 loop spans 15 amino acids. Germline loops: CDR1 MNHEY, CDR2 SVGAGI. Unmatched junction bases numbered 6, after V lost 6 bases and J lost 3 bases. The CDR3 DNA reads TGTGCCAGCAGCCGACTAGCGGGGGCTGTCTACGAGCAGTACTTC. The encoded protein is CASSRLAGAVYEQYF.

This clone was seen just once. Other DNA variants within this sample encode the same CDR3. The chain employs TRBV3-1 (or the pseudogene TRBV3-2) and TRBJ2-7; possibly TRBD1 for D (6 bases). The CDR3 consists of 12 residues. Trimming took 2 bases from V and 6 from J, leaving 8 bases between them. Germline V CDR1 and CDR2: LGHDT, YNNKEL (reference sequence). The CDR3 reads CASSQTGSEQYF. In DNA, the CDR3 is TGTGCCAGCAGCCAAACAGGGAGCGAGCAGTACTTC.

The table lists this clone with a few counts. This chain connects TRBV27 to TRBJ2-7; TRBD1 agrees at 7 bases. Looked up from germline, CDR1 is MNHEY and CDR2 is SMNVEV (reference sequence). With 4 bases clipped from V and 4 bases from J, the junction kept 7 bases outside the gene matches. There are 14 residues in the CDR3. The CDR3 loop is CASSSSNRGYEQYF. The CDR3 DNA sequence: TGTGCCAGCAGTTCAAGTAACAGGGGATACGAGCAGTACTTC.

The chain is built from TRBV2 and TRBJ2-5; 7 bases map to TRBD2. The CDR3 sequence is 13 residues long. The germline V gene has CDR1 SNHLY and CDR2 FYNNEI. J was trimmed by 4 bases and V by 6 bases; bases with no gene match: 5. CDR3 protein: CASREGGSETQYF. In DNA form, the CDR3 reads TGTGCCAGCAGAGAGGGAGGGTCAGAGACCCAGTACTTC.

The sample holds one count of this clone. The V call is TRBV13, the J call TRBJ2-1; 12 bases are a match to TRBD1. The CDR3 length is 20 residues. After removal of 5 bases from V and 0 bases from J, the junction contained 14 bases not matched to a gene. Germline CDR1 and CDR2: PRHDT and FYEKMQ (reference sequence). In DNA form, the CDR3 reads TGTGCCAGCAGCAGGCGGTTAGGGACAGGGGGCCCTAGCTCCTACAATGAGCAGTTCTTC. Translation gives CASSRRLGTGGPSSYNEQFF.

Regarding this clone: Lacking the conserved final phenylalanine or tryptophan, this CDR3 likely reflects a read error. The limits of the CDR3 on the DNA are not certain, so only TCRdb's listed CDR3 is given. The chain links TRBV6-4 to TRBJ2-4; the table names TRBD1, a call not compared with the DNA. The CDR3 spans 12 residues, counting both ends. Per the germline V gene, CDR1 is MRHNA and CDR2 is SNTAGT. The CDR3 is CASSGRDSEDPL.

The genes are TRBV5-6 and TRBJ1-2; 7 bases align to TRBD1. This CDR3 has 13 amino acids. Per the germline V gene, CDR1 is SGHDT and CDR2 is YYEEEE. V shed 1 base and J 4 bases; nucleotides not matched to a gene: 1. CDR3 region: CASSLTGVYGYTF. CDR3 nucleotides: TGTGCCAGCAGCTTGACAGGGGTCTATGGCTACACCTTC. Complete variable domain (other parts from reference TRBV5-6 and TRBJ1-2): DAGVTQSPTHLIKTRGQQVTLRCSPKSGHDTVSWYQQALGQGPQFIFQYYEEEERQRGNFPDRFSGHQFPNYSSELNVNALLLGDSALYLCASSLTGVYGYTFGSGTRLTVV.

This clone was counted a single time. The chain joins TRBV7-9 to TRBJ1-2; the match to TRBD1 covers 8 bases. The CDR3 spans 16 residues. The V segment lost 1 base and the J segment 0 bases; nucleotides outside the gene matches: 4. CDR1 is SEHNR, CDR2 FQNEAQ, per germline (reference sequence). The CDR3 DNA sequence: TGTGCCAGCAGCTTAGGAACAGGGGGAGCTAACTATGGCTACACCTTC. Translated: CASSLGTGGANYGYTF.

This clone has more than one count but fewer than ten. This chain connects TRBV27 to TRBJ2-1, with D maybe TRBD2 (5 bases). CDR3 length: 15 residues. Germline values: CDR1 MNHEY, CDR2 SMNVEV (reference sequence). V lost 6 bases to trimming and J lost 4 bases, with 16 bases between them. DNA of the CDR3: TGTGCCAGCAGCCCGGGGATAGCGTTGTACAATGAGCAGTTCTTC. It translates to CASSPGIALYNEQFF.

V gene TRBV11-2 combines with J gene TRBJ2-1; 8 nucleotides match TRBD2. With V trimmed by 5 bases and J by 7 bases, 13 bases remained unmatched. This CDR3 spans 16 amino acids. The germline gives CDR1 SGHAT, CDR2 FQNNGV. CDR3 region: CASSPPTGGPGNEQFF. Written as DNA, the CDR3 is TGTGCCAGCAGCCCCCCCACGGGAGGGCCGGGGAATGAGCAGTTCTTC.

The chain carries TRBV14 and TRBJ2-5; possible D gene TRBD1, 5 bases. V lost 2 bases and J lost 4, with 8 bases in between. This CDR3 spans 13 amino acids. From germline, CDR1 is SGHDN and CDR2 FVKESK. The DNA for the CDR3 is TGTGCCAGCAGCCAATTAGGGGCAGAGACCCAGTACTTC. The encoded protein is CASSQLGAETQYF.

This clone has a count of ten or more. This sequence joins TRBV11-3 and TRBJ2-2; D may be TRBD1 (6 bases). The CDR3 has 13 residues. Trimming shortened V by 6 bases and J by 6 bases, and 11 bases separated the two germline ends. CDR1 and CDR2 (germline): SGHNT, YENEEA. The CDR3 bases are TGTGCCAGCAGGTTCCAGGGGTCCGGGGAGCTGTTTTTT. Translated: CASRFQGSGELFF.

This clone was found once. CDR3 residues: CAISEGQGVFSPYGYTF. Written as DNA, the CDR3 is TGTGCCATCAGTGAGGGACAGGGGGTATTTTCTCCTTATGGCTACACCTTC. V and J are TRBV10-3 and TRBJ1-2; TRBD1 matches 10 bases. This CDR3 comprises 17 residues. The junction had 11 bases not matched to a gene; V was cut back by 2 bases and J by 5 bases. Germline V gene sequence: CDR1 ENHRY, CDR2 SYGVKD.

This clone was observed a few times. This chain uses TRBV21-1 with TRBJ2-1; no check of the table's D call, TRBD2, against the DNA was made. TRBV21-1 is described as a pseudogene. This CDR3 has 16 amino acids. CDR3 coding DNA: TGTGCCAGCAGCCCGTTTGCTGGGGGGGGTTACAATGAGCAGTTCTTC. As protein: CASSPFAGGGYNEQFF.

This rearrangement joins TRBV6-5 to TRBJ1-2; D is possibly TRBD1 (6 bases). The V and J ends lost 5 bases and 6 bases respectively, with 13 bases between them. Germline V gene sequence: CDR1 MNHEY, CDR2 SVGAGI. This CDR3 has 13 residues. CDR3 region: CASSQRTEDGYTF. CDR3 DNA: TGTGCCAGCAGTCAGAGGACAGAAGATGGCTACACCTTC.

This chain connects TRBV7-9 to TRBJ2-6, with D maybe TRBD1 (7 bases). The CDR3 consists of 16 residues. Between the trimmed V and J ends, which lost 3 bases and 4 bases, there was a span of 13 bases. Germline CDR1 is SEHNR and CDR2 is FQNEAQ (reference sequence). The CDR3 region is CASSLGGTDGANVLTF. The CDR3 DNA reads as TGTGCCAGCAGCTTGGGCGGGACAGACGGGGCCAACGTCCTGACTTTC.